The sequence of this TCR beta chain was determined in a study of shared clonotypes between healthy human individuals. The donors, healthy adults who were HIV-negative, had experienced no recent acute infections or vaccinations. This clone was observed a single time. Its matching antigen is unknown. The junction departs from germline at one end; a sequencing error may be responsible. Repertoires were generated with immunoSEQ multiplex PCR, while TCRdb's copy carries only in-frame clones and drops some. The sample shows 400,000 or so clones, about 97% of them seen only once. The study, taken as a whole, reports: Among the subsets, naive ones generally showed larger estimated richness than memory ones.

The CDR3 length is 14 residues. Germline-derived CDR1 and CDR2 are MDHEN and SYDVKM. The sequenced sample consisted of memory CD8+ T cells sorted from blood. Subset reported: CD45RO+ cells pooled with CCR7-negative TemRA cells. The chain has TRBV28 and TRBJ2-5; 7 nucleotides match TRBD2. The receptor's source is a man aged 30 to 45 in good health. CDR3 nucleotides: TGTGCCAGCAGTCCACCCCCGGCGGGAGAGGCCCAGTACTTC. Its protein is CASSPPPAGEAQYF.